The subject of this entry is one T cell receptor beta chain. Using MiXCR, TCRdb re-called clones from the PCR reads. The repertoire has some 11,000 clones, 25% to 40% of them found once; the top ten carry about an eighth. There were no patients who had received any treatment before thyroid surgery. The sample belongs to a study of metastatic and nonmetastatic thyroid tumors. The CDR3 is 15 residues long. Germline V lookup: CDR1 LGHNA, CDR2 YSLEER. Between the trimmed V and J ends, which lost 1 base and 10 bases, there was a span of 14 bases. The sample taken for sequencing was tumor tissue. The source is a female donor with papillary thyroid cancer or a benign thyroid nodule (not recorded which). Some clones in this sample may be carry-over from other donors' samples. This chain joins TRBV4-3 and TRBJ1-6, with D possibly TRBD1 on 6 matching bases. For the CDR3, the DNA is TGCGCCAGCAGCCAAGTGCCAGGGGAAAAATCACCCCTCCACTTT. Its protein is CASSQVPGEKSPLHF.